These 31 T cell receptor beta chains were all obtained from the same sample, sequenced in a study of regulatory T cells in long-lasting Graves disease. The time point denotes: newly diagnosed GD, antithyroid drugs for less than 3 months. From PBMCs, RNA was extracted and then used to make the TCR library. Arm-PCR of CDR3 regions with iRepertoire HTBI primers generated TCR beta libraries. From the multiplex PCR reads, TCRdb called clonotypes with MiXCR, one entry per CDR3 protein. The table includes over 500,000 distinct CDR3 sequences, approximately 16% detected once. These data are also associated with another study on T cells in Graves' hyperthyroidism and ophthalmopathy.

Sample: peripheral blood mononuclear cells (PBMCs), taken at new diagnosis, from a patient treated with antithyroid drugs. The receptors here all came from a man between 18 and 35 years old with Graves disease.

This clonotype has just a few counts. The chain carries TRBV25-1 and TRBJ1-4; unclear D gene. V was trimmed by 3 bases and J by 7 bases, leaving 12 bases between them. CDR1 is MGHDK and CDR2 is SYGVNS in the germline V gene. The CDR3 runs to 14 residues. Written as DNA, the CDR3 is TGTGCCAGCAGTGAGCCAGGCAAGGGTGAAAAACTGTTTTTT. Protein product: CASSEPGKGEKLFF.

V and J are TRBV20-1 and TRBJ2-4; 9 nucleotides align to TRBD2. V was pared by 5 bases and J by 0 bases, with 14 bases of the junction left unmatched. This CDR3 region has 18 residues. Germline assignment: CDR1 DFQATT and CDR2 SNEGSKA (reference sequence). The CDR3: CSAAAASGRRVAKNIQYF. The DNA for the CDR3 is TGCAGTGCTGCCGCGGCAAGCGGGAGGAGGGTAGCCAAAAACATTCAGTACTTC.

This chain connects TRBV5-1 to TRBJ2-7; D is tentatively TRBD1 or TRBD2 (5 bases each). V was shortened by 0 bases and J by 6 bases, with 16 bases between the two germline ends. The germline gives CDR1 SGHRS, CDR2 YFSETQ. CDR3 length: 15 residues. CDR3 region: CASSLATQSGTEQYF. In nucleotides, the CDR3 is TGCGCCAGCAGCTTGGCCACACAGTCAGGGACCGAGCAGTACTTC.

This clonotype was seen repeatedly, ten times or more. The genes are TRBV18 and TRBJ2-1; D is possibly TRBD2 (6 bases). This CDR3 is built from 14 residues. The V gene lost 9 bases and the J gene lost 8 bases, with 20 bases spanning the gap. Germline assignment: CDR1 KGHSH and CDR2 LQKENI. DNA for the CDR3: TGTGCCAGTCGAAACGTGGGGGGTACAGATGAGCAGTTCTTC. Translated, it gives CASRNVGGTDEQFF.

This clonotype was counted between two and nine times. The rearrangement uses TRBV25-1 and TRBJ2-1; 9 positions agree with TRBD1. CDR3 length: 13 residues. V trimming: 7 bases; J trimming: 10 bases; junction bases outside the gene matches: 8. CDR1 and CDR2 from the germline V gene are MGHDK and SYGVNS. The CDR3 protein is CASTNTGGDEQFF. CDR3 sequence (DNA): TGTGCCAGCACTAATACAGGGGGCGACGAGCAGTTCTTC. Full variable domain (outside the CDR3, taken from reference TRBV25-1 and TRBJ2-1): EADIYQTPRYLVIGTGKKITLECSQTMGHDKMYWYQQDPGMELHLIHYSYGVNSTEKGDLSSESTVSRIRTEHFPLTLESARPSHTSQYLCASTNTGGDEQFFGPGTRLTVL.

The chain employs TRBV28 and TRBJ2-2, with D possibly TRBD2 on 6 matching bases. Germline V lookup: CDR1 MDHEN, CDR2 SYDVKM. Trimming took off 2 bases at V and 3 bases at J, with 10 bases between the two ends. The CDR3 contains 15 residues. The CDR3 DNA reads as TGTGCCAGCAGTTTAAGCGGAGGGGACACCGGGGAGCTGTTTTTT. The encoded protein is CASSLSGGDTGELFF.

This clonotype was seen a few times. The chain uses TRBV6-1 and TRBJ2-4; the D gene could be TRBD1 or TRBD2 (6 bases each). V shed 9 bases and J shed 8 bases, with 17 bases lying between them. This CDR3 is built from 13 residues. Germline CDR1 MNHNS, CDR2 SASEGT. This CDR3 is CASVGAGTDIQYF. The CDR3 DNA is TGTGCCAGTGTGGGGGCGGGAACGGACATTCAGTACTTC.

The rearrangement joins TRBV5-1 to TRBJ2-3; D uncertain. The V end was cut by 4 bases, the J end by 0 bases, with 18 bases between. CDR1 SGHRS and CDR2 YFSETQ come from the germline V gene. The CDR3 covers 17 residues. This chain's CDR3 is CASSQDNPPDSTDTQYF. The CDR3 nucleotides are TGCGCCAGCAGCCAAGATAACCCCCCTGATAGCACAGATACGCAGTATTTT. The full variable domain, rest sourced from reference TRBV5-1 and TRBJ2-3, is KAGVTQTPRYLIKTRGQQVTLSCSPISGHRSVSWYQQTPGQGLQFLFEYFSETQRNKGNFPGRFSGRQFSNSRSEMNVSTLELGDSALYLCASSQDNPPDSTDTQYFGPGTRLTVL.

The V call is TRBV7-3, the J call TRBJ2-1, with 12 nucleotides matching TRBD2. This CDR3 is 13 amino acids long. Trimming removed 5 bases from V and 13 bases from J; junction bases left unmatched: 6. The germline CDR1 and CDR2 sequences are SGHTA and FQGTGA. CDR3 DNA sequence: TGTGCCAGCAGCACGACTAGCGGGGGCCAACAGTTCTTC. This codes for CASSTTSGGQQFF.

CDR3 protein: CASSQVDRDNSPLHF. As DNA, the CDR3 is TGCGCCAGCAGCCAAGTGGACAGAGATAATTCACCCCTCCACTTT. The gene calls are TRBV4-1 and TRBJ1-6; weak D call: TRBD1 (6 bases). The CDR3 covers 15 residues. Germline CDR1 MGHRA, CDR2 YSYEKL. Deletions cut 1 base from V and 5 bases from J, with 9 bases between.

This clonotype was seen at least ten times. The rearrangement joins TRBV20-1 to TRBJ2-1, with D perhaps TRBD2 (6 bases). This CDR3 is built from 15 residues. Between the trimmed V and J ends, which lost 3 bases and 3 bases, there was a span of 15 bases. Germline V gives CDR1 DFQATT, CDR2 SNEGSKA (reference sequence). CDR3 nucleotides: TGCAGTGCTAGGAGTAGCGGAGGCCGCTACAATGAGCAGTTCTTC. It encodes CSARSSGGRYNEQFF.

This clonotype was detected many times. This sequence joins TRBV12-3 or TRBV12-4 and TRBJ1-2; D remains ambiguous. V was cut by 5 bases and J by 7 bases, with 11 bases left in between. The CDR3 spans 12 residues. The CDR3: CASSPLALGYTF. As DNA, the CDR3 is TGTGCCAGCAGTCCCCTAGCTCTTGGCTACACCTTC.

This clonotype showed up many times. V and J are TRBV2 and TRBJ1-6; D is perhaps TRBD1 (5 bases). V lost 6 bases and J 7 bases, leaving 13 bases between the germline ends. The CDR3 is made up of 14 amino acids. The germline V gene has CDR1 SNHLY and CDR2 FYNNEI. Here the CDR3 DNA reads TGTGCCAGCAGGGGGACGAGGGAGAATTCACCCCTCCACTTT. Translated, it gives CASRGTRENSPLHF.

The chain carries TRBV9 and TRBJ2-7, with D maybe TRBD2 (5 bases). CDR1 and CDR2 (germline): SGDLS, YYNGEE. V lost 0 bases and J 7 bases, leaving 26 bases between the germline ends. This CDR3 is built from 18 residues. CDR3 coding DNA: TGTGCCAGCAGCGTAGATGTGGGGAAAGATGCGGGTCTGGGTGAGCAGTACTTC. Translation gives CASSVDVGKDAGLGEQYF.

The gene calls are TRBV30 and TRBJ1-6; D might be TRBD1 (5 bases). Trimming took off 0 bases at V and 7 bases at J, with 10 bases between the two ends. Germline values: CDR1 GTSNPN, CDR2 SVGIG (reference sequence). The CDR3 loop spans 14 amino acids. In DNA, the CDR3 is TGTGCCTGGAGTGTACAGGTGCGGAATTCACCCCTCCACTTT. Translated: CAWSVQVRNSPLHF.

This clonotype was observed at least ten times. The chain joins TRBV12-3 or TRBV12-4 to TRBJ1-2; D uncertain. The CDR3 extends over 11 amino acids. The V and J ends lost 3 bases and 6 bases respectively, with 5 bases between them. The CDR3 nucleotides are TGTGCCAGCAGTTTGAGGGATGGCTACACCTTC. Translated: CASSLRDGYTF.

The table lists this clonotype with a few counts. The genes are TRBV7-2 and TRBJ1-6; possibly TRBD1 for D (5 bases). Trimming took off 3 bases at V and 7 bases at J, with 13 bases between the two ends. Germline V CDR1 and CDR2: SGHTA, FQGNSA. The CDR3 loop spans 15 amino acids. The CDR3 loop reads CASSFHSGVNSPLHF. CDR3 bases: TGTGCCAGCAGCTTCCATTCGGGGGTCAATTCACCCCTCCACTTT.

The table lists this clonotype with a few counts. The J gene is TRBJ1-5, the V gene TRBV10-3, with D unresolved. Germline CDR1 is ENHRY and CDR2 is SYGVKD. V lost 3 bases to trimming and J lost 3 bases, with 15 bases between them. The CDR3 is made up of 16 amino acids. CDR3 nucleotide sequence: TGTGCCATCAGTGACCCCAGCGGGGATTACAATCAGCCCCAGCATTTT. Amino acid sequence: CAISDPSGDYNQPQHF.

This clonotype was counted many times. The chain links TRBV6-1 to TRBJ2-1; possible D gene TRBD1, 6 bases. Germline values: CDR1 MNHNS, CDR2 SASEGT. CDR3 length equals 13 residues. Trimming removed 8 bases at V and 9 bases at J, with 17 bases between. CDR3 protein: CASHQGSGGEQFF. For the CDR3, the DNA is TGTGCCAGCCATCAGGGGAGCGGTGGTGAGCAGTTCTTC.

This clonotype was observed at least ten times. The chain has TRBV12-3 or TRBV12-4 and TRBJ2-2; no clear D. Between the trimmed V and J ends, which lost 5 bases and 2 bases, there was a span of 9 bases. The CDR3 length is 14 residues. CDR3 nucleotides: TGTGCCAGCAGTCTCCTAGGAAACACCGGGGAGCTGTTTTTT. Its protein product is CASSLLGNTGELFF.

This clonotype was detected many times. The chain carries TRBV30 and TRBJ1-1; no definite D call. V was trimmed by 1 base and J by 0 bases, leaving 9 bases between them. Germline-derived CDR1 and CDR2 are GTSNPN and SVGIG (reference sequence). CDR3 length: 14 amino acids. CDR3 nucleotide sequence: TGTGCCTGGAGTGGGCAGATGATGAACACTGAAGCTTTCTTT. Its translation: CAWSGQMMNTEAFF. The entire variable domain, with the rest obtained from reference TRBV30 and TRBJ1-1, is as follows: SQTIHQWPATLVQPVGSPLSLECTVEGTSNPNLYWYRQAAGRGLQLLFYSVGIGQISSEVPQNLSASRPQDRQFILSSKKLLLSDSGFYLCAWSGQMMNTEAFFGQGTRLTVV.

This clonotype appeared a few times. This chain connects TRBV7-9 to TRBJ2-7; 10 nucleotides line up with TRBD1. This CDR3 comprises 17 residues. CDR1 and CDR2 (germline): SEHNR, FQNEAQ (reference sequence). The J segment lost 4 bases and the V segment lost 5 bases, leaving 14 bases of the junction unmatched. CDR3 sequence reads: CASSTYLGGTGVYEQYF. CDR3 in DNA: TGTGCCAGCAGCACCTATTTAGGTGGGACAGGGGTATACGAGCAGTACTTC.

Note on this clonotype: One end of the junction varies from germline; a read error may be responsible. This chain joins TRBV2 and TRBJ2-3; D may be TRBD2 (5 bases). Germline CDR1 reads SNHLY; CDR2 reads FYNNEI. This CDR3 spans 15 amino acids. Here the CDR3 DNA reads TGTGCCACCAGTGACTCCGGGCGCGGGACAGATACGCAGTATTTT. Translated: CATSDSGRGTDTQYF.

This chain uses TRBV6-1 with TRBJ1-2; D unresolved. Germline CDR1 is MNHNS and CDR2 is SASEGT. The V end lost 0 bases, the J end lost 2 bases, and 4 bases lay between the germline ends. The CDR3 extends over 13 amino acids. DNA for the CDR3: TGTGCCAGCAGTGAAGCCGGGAACTATGGCTACACCTTC. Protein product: CASSEAGNYGYTF.

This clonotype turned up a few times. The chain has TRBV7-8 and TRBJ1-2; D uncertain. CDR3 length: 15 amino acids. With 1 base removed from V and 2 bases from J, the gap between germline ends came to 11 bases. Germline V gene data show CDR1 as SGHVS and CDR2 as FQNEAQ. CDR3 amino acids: CASSLEAPRNYGYTF. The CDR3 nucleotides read TGTGCCAGCAGCTTAGAGGCTCCTAGGAACTATGGCTACACCTTC. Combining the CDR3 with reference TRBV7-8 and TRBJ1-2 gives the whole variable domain GAGVSQSPRYKVAKRGQDVALRCDPISGHVSLFWYQQALGQGPEFLTYFQNEAQLDKSGLPSDRFFAERPEGSVSTLKIQRTQQEDSAVYLCASSLEAPRNYGYTFGSGTRLTVV.

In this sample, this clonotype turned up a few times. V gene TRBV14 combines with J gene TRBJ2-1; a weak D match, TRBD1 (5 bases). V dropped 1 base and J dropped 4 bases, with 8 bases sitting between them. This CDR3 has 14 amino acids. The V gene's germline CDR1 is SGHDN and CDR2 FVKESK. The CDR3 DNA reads TGTGCCAGCAGCCAAGGACAGACTTACAATGAGCAGTTCTTC. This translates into CASSQGQTYNEQFF.

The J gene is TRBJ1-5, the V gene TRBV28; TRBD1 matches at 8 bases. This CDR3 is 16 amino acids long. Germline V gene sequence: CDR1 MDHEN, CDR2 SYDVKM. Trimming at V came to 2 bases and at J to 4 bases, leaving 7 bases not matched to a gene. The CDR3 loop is CASSLKVRQGNQPQHF. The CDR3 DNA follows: TGTGCCAGCAGTTTAAAAGTAAGACAGGGGAATCAGCCCCAGCATTTT.

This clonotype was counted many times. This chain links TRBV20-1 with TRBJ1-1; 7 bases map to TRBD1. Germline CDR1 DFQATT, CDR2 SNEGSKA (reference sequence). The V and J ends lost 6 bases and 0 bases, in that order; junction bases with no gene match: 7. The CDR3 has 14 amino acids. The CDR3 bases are TGCAGTGCCGGGACGGGACAGCTGAACACTGAAGCTTTCTTT. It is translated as CSAGTGQLNTEAFF.

The CDR3 loop is CASRPPGIETEAFF. The DNA for the CDR3 is TGTGCCAGCAGGCCTCCGGGGATAGAAACTGAAGCTTTCTTT. This sequence joins TRBV3-1 and TRBJ1-1; D is uncertain. Trimming left V 6 bases short and J 5 bases short, with 16 bases between. CDR1 is LGHDT, CDR2 YNNKEL, per germline (reference sequence). The CDR3 covers 14 residues. Full variable domain (rest looked up from reference TRBV3-1 and TRBJ1-1): DTAVSQTPKYLVTQMGNDKSIKCEQNLGHDTMYWYKQDSKKFLKIMFSYNNKELIINETVPNRFSPKSPDKAHLNLHINSLELGDSAVYFCASRPPGIETEAFFGQGTRLTVV.

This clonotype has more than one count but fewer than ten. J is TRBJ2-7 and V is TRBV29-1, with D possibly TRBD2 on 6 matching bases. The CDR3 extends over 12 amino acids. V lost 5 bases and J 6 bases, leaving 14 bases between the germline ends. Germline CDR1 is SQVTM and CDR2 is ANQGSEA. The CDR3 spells CSVPGLLGEQYF. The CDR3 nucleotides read TGCAGCGTTCCGGGACTCCTGGGCGAGCAGTACTTC.

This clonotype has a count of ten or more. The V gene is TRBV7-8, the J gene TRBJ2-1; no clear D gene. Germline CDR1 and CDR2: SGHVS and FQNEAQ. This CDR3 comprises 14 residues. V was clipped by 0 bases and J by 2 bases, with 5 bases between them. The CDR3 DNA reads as TGTGCCAGCAGCTTAGCGACCGCCTACAATGAGCAGTTCTTC. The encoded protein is CASSLATAYNEQFF.